These 21 T cell receptor beta chains originate from one sample sequenced in a study of shared clonotypes between healthy human individuals. TCRdb's table, derived via immunoSEQ multiplex PCR, lists solely in-frame clones and lacks some. The sample records millions of clones, 93% being singletons. The sample comprised naive CD4+ T cells from PBMCs. Subset denoted: CD45RA+ positively selected. The origin of the receptors is a man aged 18 to 30 in good health. Some clones in this sample may be carry-over from other donors' samples.

CDR3 coding DNA: TGTGCCAGCAGTTCCCAGGGTCGGGGCTCTGGAAACACCATATATTTT. It yields the protein CASSSQGRGSGNTIYF. This chain connects TRBV28 to TRBJ1-3, with TRBD1 as a possible D gene (5 bases). This CDR3 is 16 amino acids long. Deletions cut 4 bases from V and 0 bases from J, with 13 bases between. Germline loops: CDR1 MDHEN, CDR2 SYDVKM.

The J gene is TRBJ1-1, the V gene TRBV7-8; a weak D match, TRBD1 (6 bases). CDR1 is SGHVS and CDR2 is FQNEAQ in the germline V gene. The CDR3 consists of 13 residues. V lost 5 bases and J 5 bases, leaving 12 bases between the germline ends. The CDR3 spells CASSLQRGTEAFF. In DNA form, the CDR3 reads TGTGCCAGCAGCCTACAAAGGGGGACTGAAGCTTTCTTT. The whole variable domain, remainder taken from reference TRBV7-8 and TRBJ1-1, is GAGVSQSPRYKVAKRGQDVALRCDPISGHVSLFWYQQALGQGPEFLTYFQNEAQLDKSGLPSDRFFAERPEGSVSTLKIQRTQQEDSAVYLCASSLQRGTEAFFGQGTRLTVV.

J is TRBJ2-7 and V is TRBV7-9; D gene ambiguous. The V end lost 0 bases, the J end lost 9 bases, and 15 bases lay between the germline ends. The germline V gene encodes CDR1 SEHNR and CDR2 FQNEAQ (reference sequence). The CDR3 covers 14 residues. The CDR3 protein is CASSLAGSSRLQYF. The CDR3 DNA reads as TGTGCCAGCAGCTTAGCAGGTTCCTCTAGGTTGCAGTACTTC.

This sequence joins TRBV11-1 and TRBJ2-7; D perhaps matches TRBD2 (6 bases). V lost 5 bases to trimming and J lost 6 bases, with 14 bases between them. The CDR3 is made up of 13 amino acids. In germline, CDR1 is SGHAT, CDR2 FQDESV (reference sequence). CDR3 DNA: TGTGCCAGCAGCCCTAAGACTAGTACCGAGCAGTACTTC. Translation gives CASSPKTSTEQYF. Filled out from reference TRBV11-1 and TRBJ2-7, the complete variable domain reads EAEVAQSPRYKITEKSQAVAFWCDPISGHATLYWYRQILGQGPELLVQFQDESVVDDSQLPKDRFSAERLKGVDSTLKIQPAELGDSAMYLCASSPKTSTEQYFGPGTRLTVT.

The chain is built from TRBV28 and TRBJ2-7, with TRBD1 matching 8 bases. V was pared by 7 bases and J by 4 bases, with 12 bases of the junction left unmatched. This CDR3 comprises 15 residues. Germline V gene sequence: CDR1 MDHEN, CDR2 SYDVKM. CDR3 residues: CASTLMSGGRYEQYF. CDR3 coding DNA: TGTGCCAGCACCTTAATGTCAGGGGGCCGGTACGAGCAGTACTTC.

The chain links TRBV6-1 to TRBJ2-7; D unclear. Germline-derived CDR1 and CDR2 are MNHNS and SASEGT. There are 13 residues in the CDR3. Trimming left V 1 base short and J 8 bases short, with 12 bases between. CDR3 DNA: TGTGCCAGCAGTGAAGGCCTAGGGTTAAAGCAGTACTTC. Residues: CASSEGLGLKQYF.

This sequence joins TRBV28 and TRBJ1-5; TRBD1 matches at 8 bases. The V segment lost 2 bases and the J segment 5 bases; nucleotides outside the gene matches: 5. Germline V gene sequence: CDR1 MDHEN, CDR2 SYDVKM. The CDR3 has 15 amino acids. The CDR3 nucleotides are TGTGCCAGCAGTTTACCCAGGGGGCGCGATCAGCCCCAGCATTTT. It codes for CASSLPRGRDQPQHF. Variable domain in full (rest from reference TRBV28 and TRBJ1-5): DVKVTQSSRYLVKRTGEKVFLECVQDMDHENMFWYRQDPGLGLRLIYFSYDVKMKEKGDIPEGYSVSREKKERFSLILESASTNQTSMYLCASSLPRGRDQPQHFGDGTRLSIL.

The V call is TRBV20-1, the J call TRBJ1-2; D uncertain. Looked up from germline, CDR1 is DFQATT and CDR2 is SNEGSKA (reference sequence). Between the trimmed V and J ends, which lost 2 bases and 8 bases, there was a span of 9 bases. CDR3 size: 11 residues. CDR3 protein: CSARPEKGYTF. The CDR3 DNA sequence: TGCAGTGCTAGACCGGAGAAGGGCTACACCTTC.

V gene TRBV28 combines with J gene TRBJ1-2; D is undetermined. This CDR3 spans 16 amino acids. Germline-derived CDR1 and CDR2 are MDHEN and SYDVKM. V dropped 7 bases and J dropped 4 bases, with 22 bases sitting between them. CDR3 DNA: TGTGCCAGCACAGTAATCGGAGGGATTGGGTCCTATGGCTACACCTTC. This gives the protein CASTVIGGIGSYGYTF.

The chain employs TRBV19 and TRBJ2-7, with D uncertain. The CDR3 is made up of 12 amino acids. Germline V lookup: CDR1 LNHDA, CDR2 SQIVND (reference sequence). Deletions cut 6 bases from V and 4 bases from J, with 10 bases between. This CDR3 reads CASRGIEYEQYF. CDR3 nucleotides: TGTGCCAGTAGAGGGATCGAATACGAGCAGTACTTC. Complete variable domain (other parts from reference TRBV19 and TRBJ2-7): DGGITQSPKYLFRKEGQNVTLSCEQNLNHDAMYWYRQDPGQGLRLIYYSQIVNDFQKGDIAEGYSVSREKKESFPLTVTSAQKNPTAFYLCASRGIEYEQYFGPGTRLTVT.

The genes are TRBV28 and TRBJ2-1, with 8 bases matching TRBD2. The V gene's germline CDR1 is MDHEN and CDR2 SYDVKM. Unmatched junction bases numbered 2, after V lost 3 bases and J lost 4 bases. The CDR3 consists of 14 residues. The CDR3 loop is CASSLASGYNEQFF. The CDR3, as DNA: TGTGCCAGCAGTTTGGCTAGCGGGTACAATGAGCAGTTCTTC.

V and J are TRBV19 and TRBJ2-2, with a tentative D call TRBD1 (5 bases). This CDR3 has 15 amino acids. The germline V and J ends were trimmed by 7 bases and 7 bases, with 19 bases remaining between them. Germline CDR1 LNHDA, CDR2 SQIVND (reference sequence). The CDR3 region has the DNA TGTGCCAGTAACCCGGAAAGTAGGGGTCACGGGGAGCTGTTTTTT. Translated, it gives CASNPESRGHGELFF.

The V call is TRBV9, the J call TRBJ1-6; 8 bases match TRBD1. Germline values: CDR1 SGDLS, CDR2 YYNGEE. The CDR3 covers 15 residues. V gave up 0 bases and J gave up 10 bases; unmatched junction bases: 6. This chain's CDR3 is CASSVGGQGISPLHF. The CDR3 DNA follows: TGTGCCAGCAGCGTAGGAGGACAGGGCATCTCACCCCTCCACTTT.

The chain links TRBV28 to TRBJ1-2, with TRBD1 as a possible D gene (5 bases). Germline CDR1 and CDR2: MDHEN and SYDVKM. V lost 1 base, J lost 4 bases, and 10 bases lay in between. The CDR3 extends over 14 amino acids. In nucleotides, the CDR3 is TGTGCCAGCAGTTTATTTTCAGGGCCCTATGGCTACACCTTC. It codes for CASSLFSGPYGYTF.

CDR3 DNA sequence: TGTGCCAGCAGCCCCCGGGGGCGCTACGAGCAGTACTTC. Its translation: CASSPRGRYEQYF. This rearrangement joins TRBV5-6 to TRBJ2-7; D is possibly TRBD1 or TRBD2 (6 bases each). The CDR3 has 13 residues. Germline CDR1 reads SGHDT; CDR2 reads YYEEEE. Trimming shortened V by 4 bases and J by 3 bases, and 11 bases separated the two germline ends.

The V call is TRBV5-1, the J call TRBJ2-2, with 7 bases lining up with TRBD2. V trimming: 0 bases; J trimming: 7 bases; junction bases outside the gene matches: 6. The CDR3 extends over 15 amino acids. Germline CDR1 is SGHRS and CDR2 is YFSETQ. The chain's CDR3 is CASSLGGLVYGELFF. CDR3 nucleotides: TGCGCCAGCAGCTTGGGTGGACTAGTTTACGGGGAGCTGTTTTTT.

The J gene is TRBJ2-1, the V gene TRBV5-1, with 7 bases fitting TRBD2. This CDR3 spans 15 amino acids. In germline, CDR1 is SGHRS, CDR2 YFSETQ. V trimming: 1 base; J trimming: 8 bases; junction bases outside the gene matches: 9. CDR3 loop: CASSLMAGAGDEQFF. CDR3 nucleotides: TGCGCCAGCAGCTTGATGGCGGGAGCTGGGGATGAGCAGTTCTTC.

The V and J genes are TRBV6-5 and TRBJ1-1, with D perhaps matching TRBD1 (5 bases). V lost 6 bases and J lost 3, with 17 bases in between. CDR1 and CDR2 (germline): MNHEY, SVGAGI. The CDR3 covers 15 residues. CDR3 DNA: TGTGCCAGCAGACTAACAGGTTGGGGATACACTGAAGCTTTCTTT. Translated: CASRLTGWGYTEAFF.

V gene TRBV7-3 combines with J gene TRBJ2-6, with D unclear. Germline V gene sequence: CDR1 SGHTA, CDR2 FQGTGA. The CDR3 runs 15 residues. The V and J ends lost 1 base and 0 bases respectively, with 4 bases between them. This CDR3 is CASSLKISGANVLTF. CDR3 nucleotides: TGTGCCAGCAGCTTAAAAATCTCTGGGGCCAACGTCCTGACTTTC.

The chain recombines TRBV6-5 with TRBJ2-1; 11 nucleotides align to TRBD1. The CDR3 is 14 residues long. After removal of 6 bases from V and 9 bases from J, the junction contained 7 bases not matched to a gene. Germline values: CDR1 MNHEY, CDR2 SVGAGI. The CDR3 bases are TGTGCCAGCAGGGGGACAGGGGGAAAAGGTGAGCAGTTCTTC. Residues: CASRGTGGKGEQFF.

The V gene is TRBV30, the J gene TRBJ2-1; 7 nucleotides agree with TRBD2. Trimming removed 5 bases from V and 5 bases from J; junction bases left unmatched: 6. Germline values: CDR1 GTSNPN, CDR2 SVGIG (reference sequence). This CDR3 is 13 amino acids long. Here the CDR3 reads CAWHASGNNEQFF. The CDR3 nucleotides are TGTGCCTGGCATGCTAGCGGAAACAATGAGCAGTTCTTC.